The text below deals with one T cell receptor (beta chain). Antigen unknown. V was clipped by 6 bases and J by 0 bases, with 12 bases between them. Germline-derived CDR1 and CDR2 are SNHLY and FYNNEI. The CDR3 runs to 14 residues. TCRdb processed the 5' RACE reads anew with MiXCR; each CDR3 protein has one entry. Among 200,000 to 300,000 distinct CDR3 sequences listed, 15% were seen once. These data originate in a study of T-cell memory formation after mild COVID-19. The study, taken as a whole, reports: Shrinking CD4+ clones were chiefly CM and EM; CD8+ ones were chiefly EMRA.

The sequence derives from an adult woman who had mild COVID-19 (a few samples of this study predate the infection). Cell type and time point are not known. This chain uses TRBV2 with TRBJ2-7, with D possibly matching TRBD1 (6 bases). Source material: PBMCs or a T cell subset sorted from them (not recorded which). DNA of the CDR3: TGTGCCAGCAGACCCGACAGGAGCTCCTACGAGCAGTACTTC. Translating gives CASRPDRSSYEQYF.